Listed below are T cell receptor beta chains from one sample, sequenced in a study of T cell responses to AZD1222 COVID-19 vaccine. Only in-frame clones appear in the TCRdb table, and some are missing; sequencing was by immunoSEQ multiplex PCR. The data show 60,000 to 80,000 clones, roughly 75% seen once. Source: peripheral blood, taken 28 days after the second AZD1222 dose. These receptors came from an adult who received the AZD1222 COVID-19 vaccine. The CDR3 runs from the conserved cysteine through the conserved F or W. The D gene is left open where the match is weak. Some rows have no size entry. The others give once, few or many, or a class for an expanded clone.

j_gene | d_gene | v_gene | abundance | CDR3nt | CDR3aa
TRBJ1-2 | TRBD1 | TRBV7-9 | - | TGTGCCAGCAGCAGAAGTGGGACAGGGGGCTATGGCTACACCTTC | CASSRSGTGGYGYTF
TRBJ1-5 | - | TRBV19 | - | TGTGCCAGTAGTATAGATGCCGCTGGGGCTGGCAATCAGCCCCAGCATTTT | CASSIDAAGAGNQPQHF
TRBJ2-4 | - | TRBV2 | - | TGTGCCAGCATCGGAGGGGCGTCGGCCAAAAACATTCAGTACTTC | CASIGGASAKNIQYF
TRBJ2-7 | TRBD2 | TRBV2 | few | TGTGCCAGCAGTGAGACTAGCGGGACCTACGAGCAGTACTTC | CASSETSGTYEQYF
TRBJ2-2 | TRBD1 | TRBV3-1/TRBV3-2 | - | TGTGCCAGCAGCCAAGCGGACAGGGGGCTGCTAGATCCCCACACCGGGGAGCTGTTTTTT | CASSQADRGLLDPHTGELFF
TRBJ2-1 | TRBD2 | TRBV7-9 | - | TGTGCCAGCAGGCCGGGACTAGCGGACAATGAGCAGTTCTTC | CASRPGLADNEQFF
TRBJ1-2 | TRBD1 | TRBV2 | - | TGTGCCAGCAGCATCCGGGACAGGGAGGGCTACACCTTC | CASSIRDREGYTF
TRBJ2-7 | - | TRBV27 | - | TGTGCCAGCAGTCCCCCCTCCCAGCGCGAGCAGTACTTC | CASSPPSQREQYF
TRBJ2-2 | TRBD1 | TRBV6-4 | - | TGTGCCAGCAGCCCCTCACAGGGGGTAGGGAACACCGGGGAGCTGTTTTTT | CASSPSQGVGNTGELFF
TRBJ2-7 | - | TRBV12-3/TRBV12-4 | - | TGTGCCAGCAGTTTTTCCTACGAGCAGTACTTC | CASSFSYEQYF
TRBJ1-5 | - | TRBV3-1/TRBV3-2 | once | TGTGCCAGCAGCCAAGGGGCAGGGGATAGCAATCAGCCCCAGCATTTT | CASSQGAGDSNQPQHF
TRBJ2-2 | TRBD1 | TRBV28 | - | TGTGCCAGCAGAACCGGGACAGCGAACACCGGGGAGCTGTTTTTT | CASRTGTANTGELFF
TRBJ2-7 | - | TRBV28 | hyperexpanded | TGTGCCAGCAGTACCTCGATCCAGAGCTCCTACGAGCAGTACTTC | CASSTSIQSSYEQYF
TRBJ1-5 | - | TRBV27 | - | TGTGCCAGCAGTTTTCTTTCGGATCAGCCCCAGCATTTT | CASSFLSDQPQHF
TRBJ2-1 | - | TRBV6-5 | - | TGTGCCAGCAGCAGGGACACTCCTACGGGGAATGAGCAGTTCTTC | CASSRDTPTGNEQFF
TRBJ2-5 | - | TRBV6-5 | - | TGTGCCAGCAGCATACAGGGAGGAGAGACCCAGTACTTC | CASSIQGGETQYF
TRBJ1-3 | - | TRBV19 | - | TGTGCCAGTAGTATTCCGGTTCTCTCTGGAAACACCATATATTTT | CASSIPVLSGNTIYF
TRBJ2-1 | TRBD1 | TRBV5-5 | - | TGTGCCAGCAGCTTCGGACAGGGCTATGAGCAGTTCTTC | CASSFGQGYEQFF
TRBJ2-7 | TRBD1 | TRBV6-5 | - | TGTGCCACCTCCCCGGGACAGGGGCCCTACGAGCAGTACTTC | CATSPGQGPYEQYF
TRBJ2-3 | TRBD2 | TRBV4-2 | - | TGTGCCAGCAGCCAAAGGAGCCTAGCGGGATCCGATACGCAGTATTTT | CASSQRSLAGSDTQYF
TRBJ2-1 | TRBD2 | TRBV7-2 | - | TGTGCCAGCAGCTTAATGAGCCAGCGGGGACATGAGCAGTTCTTC | CASSLMSQRGHEQFF
TRBJ2-1 | - | TRBV7-9 | - | TGTGCCAGCAGGCCGGCGGCGGGGAGCTCCTACAATGAGCAGTTCTTC | CASRPAAGSSYNEQFF
TRBJ1-2 | - | TRBV6-5 | few | TGTGCCAGCAGCCTGGGGAACCAGCAGGATGGCTACACCTTC | CASSLGNQQDGYTF
TRBJ1-1 | - | TRBV5-4 | - | TGTGCCACCCTCGGTTCAGACACTGAAGCTTTCTTT | CATLGSDTEAFF
TRBJ2-7 | TRBD2 | TRBV6-1 | - | TGTGCCAGCAGTGACAGCGGGAGCGAGGACGAGCAGTACTTC | CASSDSGSEDEQYF
TRBJ1-2 | TRBD1 | TRBV7-8 | once | TGTGCCAGCAGAACGGGACAGGGTGACGGCTACACCTTC | CASRTGQGDGYTF
TRBJ2-5 | - | TRBV7-8 | - | TGTGCCAGCAGCTTAGTTACAGCCCGGCCAGAGACCCAGTACTTC | CASSLVTARPETQYF
TRBJ2-3 | - | TRBV4-3 | - | TGCGCCAGCAGCCCAGGACTGTTTAGCACAGATACGCAGTATTTT | CASSPGLFSTDTQYF
TRBJ2-7 | TRBD2 | TRBV2 | - | TGTGCCAGCAGACCGACTAGCGGGGGGGATACCTACGAGCAGTACTTC | CASRPTSGGDTYEQYF
TRBJ1-1 | - | TRBV2 | - | TGTGCCAGCCAAAGGGGCGGAGGGAGCACTGAAGCTTTCTTT | CASQRGGGSTEAFF
TRBJ2-1 | TRBD2 | TRBV5-5 | - | TGTGCCAGCAGCTTGACGGGAGGCCCCTACAATGAGCAGTTCTTC | CASSLTGGPYNEQFF
TRBJ1-1 | - | TRBV12-3/TRBV12-4 | - | TGTGCCAGCAGTTTCGGCCAGCTCGAAGCTTTCTTT | CASSFGQLEAFF
TRBJ2-7 | - | TRBV5-6 | - | TGTGCCAGCAGCTTAATGGGCCACGAGCAGTACTTC | CASSLMGHEQYF
TRBJ2-2 | - | TRBV30 | once | TGTGCCTGGAGTGTAGCCGGGGAGCTGTTTTTT | CAWSVAGELFF
TRBJ1-5 | - | TRBV27 | - | TGTGCCAGCAGTTCGTCAGGGGTGTGGAATCAGCCCCAGCATTTT | CASSSSGVWNQPQHF
TRBJ2-1 | - | TRBV7-8 | - | TGTGCCAGCAGCTTAGTGGGGAACGGGGCTAGCTACAATGAGCAGTTCTTC | CASSLVGNGASYNEQFF
TRBJ1-5 | - | TRBV10-3 | - | TGTGCCATCAGGGACAGAGAGAATCAGCCCCAGCATTTT | CAIRDRENQPQHF
TRBJ1-1 | - | TRBV5-5 | - | TGTGCCAGCAGCCCGGTCGGGTCAGCTGAAGGCACTGAAGCTTTCTTT | CASSPVGSAEGTEAFF
TRBJ2-1 | TRBD2 | TRBV3-1/TRBV3-2 | - | TGTGCCAGCAGCCCACAGACTAGCGGGAGGGTCAATGAGCAGTTCTTC | CASSPQTSGRVNEQFF
TRBJ1-1 | - | TRBV3-1/TRBV3-2 | - | TGTGCCAGCATCAAGTCCCGGAGGGAAGGGGATAAGCCTTTCTTT | CASIKSRREGDKPFF